These T cell receptor beta chains were read from a single sample in a study of T cells after yellow fever vaccination. TCRdb used MiXCR to reprocess the 5' RACE reads, holding one entry per CDR3 protein. The profile shows 400,000 or so distinct CDR3 sequences, around 20% of them singletons. Here the sequenced sample was PBMCs, taken before the yellow fever booster vaccination. Receptors were obtained from a man between 18 and 35 years old who received the YFV17D yellow fever vaccine. The CDR3 runs from the conserved cysteine through the conserved F or W. A D gene is named only where the DNA matches it firmly. Clone size appears in some rows only: once, few, many, or a class for an expanded clone.

TGTGCCAGCAGTTACTTGGGGCTAGCGGGGTACAATGAGCAGTTCTTC CASSYLGLAGYNEQFF TRBJ2-1 few TRBV6-5 TRBD2
TGTGCCAGCAGCTTAGGAGTGAGCACTGAAGCTTTCTTT CASSLGVSTEAFF TRBJ1-1 - TRBV7-9 -
TGTGCCAGCAGCTTAAGGCTTATGACAGAAGAGACCCAGTACTTC CASSLRLMTEETQYF TRBJ2-5 - TRBV7-8 -
TGTGCCAGCAGCGTTGGACAGTCGAGCTCCTACAATGAGCAGTTCTTC CASSVGQSSSYNEQFF TRBJ2-1 many TRBV11-3 -
TGTGCCAGCAGCCCGGGCGGGCAGGCCTATGGCTACACCTTC CASSPGGQAYGYTF TRBJ1-2 few TRBV7-3 -
TGTGCCAGCAGCCCCGGCCAGTACCAAGAGACCCAGTACTTC CASSPGQYQETQYF TRBJ2-5 - TRBV9 -
TGCGCCAGCAGCCAAGATGGGCGCAGGGAAGAGACCCAGTACTTC CASSQDGRREETQYF TRBJ2-5 few TRBV4-3 -
TGTGCCATACGTAGGGGGTGGAATCAGCCCCAGCATTTT CAIRRGWNQPQHF TRBJ1-5 - TRBV10-3 -
TGCGCCAGCAGCCAAGATCTTGTGGGGGGCACTGGTCGGTACTTC CASSQDLVGGTGRYF TRBJ2-7 - TRBV4-3 -
TGTGCCACCAGTGATTTTAGCGGAACAGATACGCAGTATTTT CATSDFSGTDTQYF TRBJ2-3 few TRBV24-1 -
TGCGCCAGCAGCCAAGGATCGCCCAGCCGGGGCACTGAAGCTTTCTTT CASSQGSPSRGTEAFF TRBJ1-1 - TRBV4-1 -